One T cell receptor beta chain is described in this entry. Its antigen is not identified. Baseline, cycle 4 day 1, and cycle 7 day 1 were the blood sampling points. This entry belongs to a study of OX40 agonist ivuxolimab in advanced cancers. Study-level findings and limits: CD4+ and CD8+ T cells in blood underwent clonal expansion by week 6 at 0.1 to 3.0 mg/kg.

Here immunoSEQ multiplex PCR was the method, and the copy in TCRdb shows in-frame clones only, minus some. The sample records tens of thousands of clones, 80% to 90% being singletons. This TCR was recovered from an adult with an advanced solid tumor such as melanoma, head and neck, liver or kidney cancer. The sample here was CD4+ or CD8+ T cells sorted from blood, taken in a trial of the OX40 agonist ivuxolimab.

CDR3 in amino acids: CASSMGVGTIGNQPQHF. DNA of the CDR3: TGTGCCAGTAGTATGGGGGTCGGGACAATCGGCAATCAGCCCCAGCATTTT. The gene calls are TRBV19 and TRBJ1-5; maybe TRBD1 (6 bases). This CDR3 spans 17 amino acids. Germline loops: CDR1 LNHDA, CDR2 SQIVND (reference sequence). Trimming shortened V by 3 bases and J by 2 bases, and 17 bases separated the two germline ends.